The clone carrying this T cell receptor beta chain was seen a handful of times. Other DNA variants within this sample encode the same CDR3. Those enrolled in Seattle joined during active infection and were followed longitudinally afterward. The source of the sample is a study of blood T cell repertoires in COVID-19. Overall study: Material from acute and convalescent COVID-19 was sourced from the United States, Italy and Spain.

V was pared by 0 bases and J by 3 bases, with 4 bases of the junction left unmatched. Germline-derived CDR1 and CDR2 are MNHEY and SVGAGI. The CDR3 runs 15 residues. Only in-frame clones appear in the TCRdb table, and some are missing; sequencing was by immunoSEQ multiplex PCR. The sample has under 450,000 clones; 86% are singletons. Sequenced: peripheral blood. The gene calls are TRBV6-5 and TRBJ2-7, with TRBD2 matching 8 bases. The origin of this receptor is a woman aged 55 to 70 with COVID-19, enrolled during active disease. The CDR3 here is CASSYSISGVYEQYF. CDR3 in DNA: TGTGCCAGCAGTTACTCGATTAGCGGGGTCTACGAGCAGTACTTC.